One and the same sample provided the 4 T cell receptor beta chains below, sequenced in a study of shared clonotypes between healthy human individuals. Sequencing used immunoSEQ multiplex PCR; TCRdb keeps in-frame clones, though not all of them. The sample lists over a million clones, over 95% occurring once. Specimen: naive CD4+ T cells sorted from blood. As for subset: CD45RA+ positively selected. The receptors derive from a man aged 25-45 years in good health.

This rearrangement joins TRBV7-2 to TRBJ2-5; 13 positions agree with TRBD2. Germline assignment: CDR1 SGHTA and CDR2 FQGNSA. V lost 5 bases and J lost 0; bases outside the gene matches: 12. The CDR3 contains 19 residues. CDR3 coding DNA: TGTGCCAGCAGCACGCCTATGGGGACTAGCGGGACCGACCAAGAGACCCAGTACTTC. Encoded protein: CASSTPMGTSGTDQETQYF.

The chain uses TRBV11-2 and TRBJ2-1, with 11 bases lining up with TRBD2. The CDR3 is 16 residues long. Trimming cost V 5 bases and J 4 bases; bases outside gene matches: 7. CDR1 and CDR2 (germline): SGHAT, FQNNGV. This chain's CDR3 is CASSRPIAGGYNEQFF. The CDR3 DNA reads as TGTGCCAGCAGCCGACCCATAGCGGGGGGGTACAATGAGCAGTTCTTC. The full variable domain, in which reference TRBV11-2 and TRBJ2-1 provide the parts outside the CDR3, is EAGVAQSPRYKIIEKRQSVAFWCNPISGHATLYWYQQILGQGPKLLIQFQNNGVVDDSQLPKDRFSAERLKGVDSTLKIQPAKLEDSAVYLCASSRPIAGGYNEQFFGPGTRLTVL.

The CDR3 DNA reads TGCGCCAGCAGCCAGCGGGAGGAACCCACAGATACGCAGTATTTT. Translated: CASSQREEPTDTQYF. The chain recombines TRBV5-1 with TRBJ2-3; 9 bases line up with TRBD2. This CDR3 has 15 residues. V dropped 4 bases and J dropped 2; count of bases not matched to a gene: 5. Germline values: CDR1 SGHRS, CDR2 YFSETQ.

This chain links TRBV7-2 with TRBJ1-5; TRBD1 aligns across 8 bases. This CDR3 spans 14 amino acids. The germline CDR1 and CDR2 sequences are SGHTA and FQGNSA. The V segment lost 5 bases and the J segment 7 bases; nucleotides outside the gene matches: 7. The CDR3 DNA is TGTGCCAGCAGCCCGTCGACAGGGGAACAGCCCCAGCATTTT. This codes for CASSPSTGEQPQHF.